These 8 T cell receptor beta chains originate from one sample sequenced in a study of beta chain features in type 1 diabetes. Sequenced material consisted of expressed TCRB transcripts (all of the isolated RNA was reverse transcribed). Profiled with immunoSEQ multiplex PCR; TCRdb holds only in-frame clones, not every one. The sample lists 130,000 to 150,000 clones; around 8.7% were seen once. The sequencing input was central memory CD4+ T cells from blood. These receptors all stem from a young man in good health.

This chain connects TRBV10-2 to TRBJ1-6, with 7 nucleotides matching TRBD1. This CDR3 is built from 15 residues. The V and J ends lost 3 bases and 9 bases, in that order; junction bases with no gene match: 8. The germline V gene encodes CDR1 WSHSY and CDR2 SAAADI. The CDR3 DNA follows: TGCGCCAGCAGTGACCGACAGGGCTCTGGTTCACCCCTCCACTTT. Translating it yields CASSDRQGSGSPLHF.

V and J are TRBV7-2 and TRBJ2-1; unclear D gene. The CDR3 sequence is 15 residues long. Per germline, CDR1 SGHTA and CDR2 FQGNSA. Trimming shortened V by 5 bases and J by 2 bases, and 13 bases separated the two germline ends. DNA of the CDR3: TGTGCCAGCAGCCCTAGTCGGTTCCCCTACAATGAGCAGTTCTTC. Its protein is CASSPSRFPYNEQFF.

The chain recombines TRBV5-1 with TRBJ2-3, with 11 bases identical to TRBD2. Unmatched junction bases numbered 13, after V lost 4 bases and J lost 0 bases. This CDR3 is 19 amino acids long. The germline V gene encodes CDR1 SGHRS and CDR2 YFSETQ. The CDR3 is CASSPRLLAGGVSTDTQYF. The CDR3 DNA follows: TGCGCCAGCAGCCCGCGGCTCCTAGCGGGGGGCGTAAGCACAGATACGCAGTATTTT. The whole variable domain, remainder taken from reference TRBV5-1 and TRBJ2-3, is KAGVTQTPRYLIKTRGQQVTLSCSPISGHRSVSWYQQTPGQGLQFLFEYFSETQRNKGNFPGRFSGRQFSNSRSEMNVSTLELGDSALYLCASSPRLLAGGVSTDTQYFGPGTRLTVL.

This clone turned up a few times. The chain employs TRBV30 and TRBJ2-3, with a possible D match to TRBD2 (6 bases). V gave up 3 bases and J gave up 0 bases, with 13 bases separating them. The V gene's germline CDR1 is GTSNPN and CDR2 SVGIG (reference sequence). The CDR3 runs 15 residues. The CDR3 loop reads CAWRPAGTSTDTQYF. For the CDR3, the DNA is TGTGCCTGGAGGCCAGCGGGTACTAGCACAGATACGCAGTATTTT. Combining the CDR3 with reference TRBV30 and TRBJ2-3 gives the whole variable domain SQTIHQWPATLVQPVGSPLSLECTVEGTSNPNLYWYRQAAGRGLQLLFYSVGIGQISSEVPQNLSASRPQDRQFILSSKKLLLSDSGFYLCAWRPAGTSTDTQYFGPGTRLTVL.

The chain combines TRBV5-1 with TRBJ1-2; 7 positions agree with TRBD1. The V gene's germline CDR1 is SGHRS and CDR2 YFSETQ. The CDR3 is 15 amino acids. After removal of 4 bases from V and 2 bases from J, the junction contained 8 bases not matched to a gene. The CDR3 here is CASSKGDRPNYGYTF. The CDR3 nucleotides are TGCGCCAGCAGCAAAGGGGACAGACCCAACTATGGCTACACCTTC.

The genes are TRBV9 and TRBJ2-7, with D perhaps TRBD2 (5 bases). Between the trimmed V and J ends, which lost 0 bases and 0 bases, there was a span of 13 bases. CDR1 SGDLS and CDR2 YYNGEE come from the germline V gene. This CDR3 is 16 amino acids long. The CDR3 coding sequence is TGTGCCAGCAGCGTAGGTTTGAGGGAGCGCTCCTACGAGCAGTACTTC. It translates to CASSVGLRERSYEQYF.

The chain has TRBV18 and TRBJ2-7; 7 bases agree with TRBD1. The CDR3 length is 16 residues. Looked up from germline, CDR1 is KGHSH and CDR2 is LQKENI. V lost 2 bases, J lost 1 base, and 8 bases stayed unmatched. The CDR3 reads CASSPSTGVNSYEQYF. The CDR3 nucleotides are TGTGCCAGCTCACCATCTACAGGGGTCAATTCCTACGAGCAGTACTTC.

This clone was picked up many times. The chain links TRBV13 to TRBJ2-7; TRBD2 agrees at 7 bases. This CDR3 region has 12 residues. Germline V lookup: CDR1 PRHDT, CDR2 FYEKMQ (reference sequence). J was trimmed by 4 bases and V by 3 bases; bases with no gene match: 0. CDR3 nucleotide sequence: TGTGCCAGCAGCTTGGGGGGGTACGAGCAGTACTTC. It specifies CASSLGGYEQYF.